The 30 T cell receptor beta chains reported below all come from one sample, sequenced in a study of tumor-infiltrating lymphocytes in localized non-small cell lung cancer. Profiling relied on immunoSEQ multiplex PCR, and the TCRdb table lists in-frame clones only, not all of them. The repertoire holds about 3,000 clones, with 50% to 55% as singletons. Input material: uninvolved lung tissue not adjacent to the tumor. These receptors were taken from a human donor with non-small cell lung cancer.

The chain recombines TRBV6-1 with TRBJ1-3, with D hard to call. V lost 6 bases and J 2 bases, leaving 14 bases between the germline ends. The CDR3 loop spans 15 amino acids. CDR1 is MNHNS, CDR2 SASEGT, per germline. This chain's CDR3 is CASRTGRGPGNTIYF. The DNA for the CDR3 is TGTGCCAGCAGGACGGGCCGAGGGCCTGGAAACACCATATATTTT.

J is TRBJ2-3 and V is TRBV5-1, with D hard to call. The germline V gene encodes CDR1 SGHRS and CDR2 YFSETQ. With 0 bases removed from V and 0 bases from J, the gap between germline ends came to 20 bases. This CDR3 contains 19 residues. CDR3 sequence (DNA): TGCGCCAGCAGCTTGGCTTCAGGTCGCGCATCCCCAAGCACAGATACGCAGTATTTT. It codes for CASSLASGRASPSTDTQYF.

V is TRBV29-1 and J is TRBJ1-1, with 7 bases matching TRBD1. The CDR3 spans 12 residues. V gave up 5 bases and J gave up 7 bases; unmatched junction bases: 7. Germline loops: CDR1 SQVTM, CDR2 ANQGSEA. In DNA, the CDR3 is TGCAGCGTTCCCGACCCAGGGGGTGAAGCTTTCTTT. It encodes CSVPDPGGEAFF.

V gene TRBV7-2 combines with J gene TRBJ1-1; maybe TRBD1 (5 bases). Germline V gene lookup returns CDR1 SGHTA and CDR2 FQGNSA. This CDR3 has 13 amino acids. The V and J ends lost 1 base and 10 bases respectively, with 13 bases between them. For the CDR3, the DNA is TGTGCCAGCAGCTTAGGGCAGGGAGGTATAGCTTTCTTT. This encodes CASSLGQGGIAFF.

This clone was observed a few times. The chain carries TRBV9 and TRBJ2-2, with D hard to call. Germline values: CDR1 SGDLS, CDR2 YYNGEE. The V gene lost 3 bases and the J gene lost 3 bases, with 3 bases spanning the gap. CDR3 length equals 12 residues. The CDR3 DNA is TGTGCCAGCAGCGGTGACACCGGGGAGCTGTTTTTT. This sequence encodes CASSGDTGELFF.

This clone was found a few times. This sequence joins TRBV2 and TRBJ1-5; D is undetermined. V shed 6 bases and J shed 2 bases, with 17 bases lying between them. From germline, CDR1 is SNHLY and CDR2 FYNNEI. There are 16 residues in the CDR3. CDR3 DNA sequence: TGTGCCAGCAGGGGTCGGACGGGCGGCGGCAATCAGCCCCAGCATTTT. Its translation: CASRGRTGGGNQPQHF.

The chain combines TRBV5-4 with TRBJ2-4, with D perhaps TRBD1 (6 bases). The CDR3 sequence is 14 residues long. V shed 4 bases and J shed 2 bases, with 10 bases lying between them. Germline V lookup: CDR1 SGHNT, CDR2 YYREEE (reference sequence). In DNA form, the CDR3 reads TGTGCCAGCAGCCCGCAGGGGACCAAAAACATTCAGTACTTC. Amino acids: CASSPQGTKNIQYF.

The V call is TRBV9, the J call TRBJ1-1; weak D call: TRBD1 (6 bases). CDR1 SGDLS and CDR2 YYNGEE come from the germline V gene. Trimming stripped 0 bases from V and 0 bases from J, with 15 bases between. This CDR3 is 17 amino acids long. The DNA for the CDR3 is TGTGCCAGCAGCGTAGACCCCACGACAGGAGTGAACACTGAAGCTTTCTTT. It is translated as CASSVDPTTGVNTEAFF.

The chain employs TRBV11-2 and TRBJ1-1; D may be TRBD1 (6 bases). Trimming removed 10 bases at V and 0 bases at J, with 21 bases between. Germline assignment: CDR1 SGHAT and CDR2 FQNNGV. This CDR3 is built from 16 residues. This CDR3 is CATNLPGHPMNTEAFF. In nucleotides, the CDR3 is TGTGCCACCAATCTTCCGGGACACCCGATGAACACTGAAGCTTTCTTT. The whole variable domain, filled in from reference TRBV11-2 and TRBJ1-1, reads EAGVAQSPRYKIIEKRQSVAFWCNPISGHATLYWYQQILGQGPKLLIQFQNNGVVDDSQLPKDRFSAERLKGVDSTLKIQPAKLEDSAVYLCATNLPGHPMNTEAFFGQGTRLTVV.

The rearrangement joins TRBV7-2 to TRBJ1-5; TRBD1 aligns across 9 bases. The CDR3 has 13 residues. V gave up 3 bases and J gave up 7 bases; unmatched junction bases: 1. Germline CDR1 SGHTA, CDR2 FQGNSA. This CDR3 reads CASSFDRGQPQHF. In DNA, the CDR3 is TGTGCCAGCAGCTTTGACAGGGGGCAGCCCCAGCATTTT.

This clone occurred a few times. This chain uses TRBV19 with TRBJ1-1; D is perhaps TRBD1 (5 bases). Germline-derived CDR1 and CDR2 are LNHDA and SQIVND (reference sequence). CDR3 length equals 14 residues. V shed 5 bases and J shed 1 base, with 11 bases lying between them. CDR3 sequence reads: CASSSGGANTEAFF. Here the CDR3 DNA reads TGTGCCAGTAGTTCTGGGGGTGCGAACACTGAAGCTTTCTTT.

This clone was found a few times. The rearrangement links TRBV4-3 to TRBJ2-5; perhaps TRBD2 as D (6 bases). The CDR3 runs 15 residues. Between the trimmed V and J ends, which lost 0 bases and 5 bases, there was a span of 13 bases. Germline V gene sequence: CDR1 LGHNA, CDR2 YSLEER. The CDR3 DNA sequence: TGCGCCAGCAGCCAAGAACTGGGGAGGTCCGAGACCCAGTACTTC. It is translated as CASSQELGRSETQYF.

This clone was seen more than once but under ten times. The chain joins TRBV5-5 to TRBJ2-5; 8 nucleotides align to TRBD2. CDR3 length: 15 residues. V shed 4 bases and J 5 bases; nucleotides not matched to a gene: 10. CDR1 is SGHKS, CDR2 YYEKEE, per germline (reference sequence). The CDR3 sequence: CASSRTTSEVETQYF. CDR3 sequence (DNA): TGTGCCAGCAGCCGAACGACTAGCGAGGTCGAGACCCAGTACTTC.

This chain's CDR3 is CAWSVRDSNQPQHF. The CDR3 nucleotides read TGTGCCTGGAGTGTGAGAGATAGCAATCAGCCCCAGCATTTT. V is TRBV30 and J is TRBJ1-5; D is unclear. The CDR3 contains 14 residues. V lost 0 bases, J lost 0 bases, and 6 bases lay in between. Germline values: CDR1 GTSNPN, CDR2 SVGIG (reference sequence). The full variable domain, in which reference TRBV30 and TRBJ1-5 provide the parts outside the CDR3, is SQTIHQWPATLVQPVGSPLSLECTVEGTSNPNLYWYRQAAGRGLQLLFYSVGIGQISSEVPQNLSASRPQDRQFILSSKKLLLSDSGFYLCAWSVRDSNQPQHFGDGTRLSIL.

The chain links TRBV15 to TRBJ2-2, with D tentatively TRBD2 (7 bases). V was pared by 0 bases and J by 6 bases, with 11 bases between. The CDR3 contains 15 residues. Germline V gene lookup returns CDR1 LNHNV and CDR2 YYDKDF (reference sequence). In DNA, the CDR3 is TGTGCCACCAGCAGAGATAGGGGGGGTGCCGGGGAGCTGTTTTTT. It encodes CATSRDRGGAGELFF.

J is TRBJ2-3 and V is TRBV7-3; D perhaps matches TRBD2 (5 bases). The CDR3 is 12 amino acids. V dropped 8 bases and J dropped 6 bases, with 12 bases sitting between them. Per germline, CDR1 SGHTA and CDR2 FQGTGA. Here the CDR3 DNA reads TGTGCCAGCTCCCGGGGTCTGGATACGCAGTATTTT. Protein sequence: CASSRGLDTQYF.

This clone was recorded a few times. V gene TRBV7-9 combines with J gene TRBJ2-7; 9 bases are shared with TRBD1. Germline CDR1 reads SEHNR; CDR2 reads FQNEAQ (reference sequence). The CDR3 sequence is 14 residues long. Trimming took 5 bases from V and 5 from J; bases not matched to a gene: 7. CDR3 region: CASSHGTGPDEQYF. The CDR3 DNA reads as TGTGCCAGCAGCCATGGGACAGGGCCCGACGAGCAGTACTTC.

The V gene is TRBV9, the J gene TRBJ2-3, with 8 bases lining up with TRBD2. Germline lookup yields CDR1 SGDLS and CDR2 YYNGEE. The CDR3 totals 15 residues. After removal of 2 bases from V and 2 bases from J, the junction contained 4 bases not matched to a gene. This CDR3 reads CASSVGGGPTDTQYF. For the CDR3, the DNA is TGTGCCAGCAGCGTCGGGGGGGGGCCCACAGATACGCAGTATTTT.

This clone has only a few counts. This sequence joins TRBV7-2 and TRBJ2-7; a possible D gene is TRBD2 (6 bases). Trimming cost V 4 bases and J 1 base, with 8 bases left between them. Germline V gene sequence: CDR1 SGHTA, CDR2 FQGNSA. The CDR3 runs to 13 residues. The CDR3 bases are TGTGCCAGCAGCTCGGGGACTTCCTACGAGCAGTACTTC. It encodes CASSSGTSYEQYF.

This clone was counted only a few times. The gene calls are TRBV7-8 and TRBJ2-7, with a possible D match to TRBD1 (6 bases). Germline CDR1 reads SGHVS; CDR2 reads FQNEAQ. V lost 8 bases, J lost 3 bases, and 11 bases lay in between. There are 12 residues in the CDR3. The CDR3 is CASYGQNYEQYF. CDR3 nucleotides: TGTGCCAGCTATGGACAGAACTACGAGCAGTACTTC.

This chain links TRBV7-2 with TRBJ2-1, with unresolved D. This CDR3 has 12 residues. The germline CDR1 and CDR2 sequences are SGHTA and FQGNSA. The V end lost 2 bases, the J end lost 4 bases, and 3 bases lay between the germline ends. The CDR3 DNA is TGTGCCAGCAGCTTAAGATACAATGAGCAGTTCTTC. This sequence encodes CASSLRYNEQFF. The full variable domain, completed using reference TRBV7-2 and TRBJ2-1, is GAGVSQSPSNKVTEKGKDVELRCDPISGHTALYWYRQSLGQGLEFLIYFQGNSAPDKSGLPSDRFSAERTGGSVSTLTIQRTQQEDSAVYLCASSLRYNEQFFGPGTRLTVL.

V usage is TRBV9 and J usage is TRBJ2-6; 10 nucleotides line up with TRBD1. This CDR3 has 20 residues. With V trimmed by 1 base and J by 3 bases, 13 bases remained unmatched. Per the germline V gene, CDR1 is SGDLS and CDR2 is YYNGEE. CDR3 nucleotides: TGTGCCAGCAGCGTAAGGGCCTCTGGGACAGGGGTGGGTGGGGCCAACGTCCTGACTTTC. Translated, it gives CASSVRASGTGVGGANVLTF.

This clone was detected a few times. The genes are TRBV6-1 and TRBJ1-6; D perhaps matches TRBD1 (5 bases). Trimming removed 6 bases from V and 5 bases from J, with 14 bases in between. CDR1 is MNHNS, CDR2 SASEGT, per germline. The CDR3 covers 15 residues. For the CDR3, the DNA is TGTGCCAGCAGCGCCGGGACGGTAAATAATTCACCCCTCCACTTT. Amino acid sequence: CASSAGTVNNSPLHF.

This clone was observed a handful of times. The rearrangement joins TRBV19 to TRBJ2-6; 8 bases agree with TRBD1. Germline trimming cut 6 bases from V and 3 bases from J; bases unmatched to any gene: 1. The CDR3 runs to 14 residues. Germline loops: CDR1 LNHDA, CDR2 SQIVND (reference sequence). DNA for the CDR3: TGTGCCAGTAGCACAGGGGGTGGGGCCAACGTCCTGACTTTC. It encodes CASSTGGGANVLTF.

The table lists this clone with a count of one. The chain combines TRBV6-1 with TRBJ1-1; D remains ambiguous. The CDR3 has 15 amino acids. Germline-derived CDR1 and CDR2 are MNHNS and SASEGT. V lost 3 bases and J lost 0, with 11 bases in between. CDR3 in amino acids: CASSDVRPLNTEAFF. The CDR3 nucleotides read TGTGCCAGCAGTGATGTGAGGCCACTGAACACTGAAGCTTTCTTT.

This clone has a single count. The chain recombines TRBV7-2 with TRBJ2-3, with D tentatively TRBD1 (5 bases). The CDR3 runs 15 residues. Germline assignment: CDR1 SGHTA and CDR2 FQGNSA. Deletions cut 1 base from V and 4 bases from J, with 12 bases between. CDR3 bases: TGTGCCAGCAGCTTAGAGTCAAGGGGCCCAGATACGCAGTATTTT. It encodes CASSLESRGPDTQYF.

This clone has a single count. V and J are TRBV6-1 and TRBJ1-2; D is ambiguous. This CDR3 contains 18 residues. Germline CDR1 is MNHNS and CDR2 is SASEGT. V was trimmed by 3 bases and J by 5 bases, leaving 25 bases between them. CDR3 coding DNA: TGTGCCAGCAGTGAGTTGAGAGGCGGATCCCCTGCGGGTTATGGCTACACCTTC. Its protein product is CASSELRGGSPAGYGYTF.

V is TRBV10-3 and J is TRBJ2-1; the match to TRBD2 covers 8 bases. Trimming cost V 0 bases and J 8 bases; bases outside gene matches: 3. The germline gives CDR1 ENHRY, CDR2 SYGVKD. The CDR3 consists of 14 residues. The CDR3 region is CAISESSGKDEQFF. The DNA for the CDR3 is TGTGCCATCAGTGAGTCTAGCGGGAAGGATGAGCAGTTCTTC.

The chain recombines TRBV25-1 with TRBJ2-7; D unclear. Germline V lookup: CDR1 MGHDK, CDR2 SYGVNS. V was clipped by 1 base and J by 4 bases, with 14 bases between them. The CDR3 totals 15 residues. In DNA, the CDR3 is TGTGCCAGCAGTGAATTCGGACGGCCGACGTACGAGCAGTACTTC. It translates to CASSEFGRPTYEQYF.

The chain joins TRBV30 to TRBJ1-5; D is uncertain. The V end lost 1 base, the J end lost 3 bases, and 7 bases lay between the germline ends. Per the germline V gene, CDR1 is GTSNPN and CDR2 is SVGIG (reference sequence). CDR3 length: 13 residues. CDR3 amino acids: CAWSGGSNQPQHF. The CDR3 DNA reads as TGTGCCTGGAGTGGTGGGTCCAATCAGCCCCAGCATTTT.